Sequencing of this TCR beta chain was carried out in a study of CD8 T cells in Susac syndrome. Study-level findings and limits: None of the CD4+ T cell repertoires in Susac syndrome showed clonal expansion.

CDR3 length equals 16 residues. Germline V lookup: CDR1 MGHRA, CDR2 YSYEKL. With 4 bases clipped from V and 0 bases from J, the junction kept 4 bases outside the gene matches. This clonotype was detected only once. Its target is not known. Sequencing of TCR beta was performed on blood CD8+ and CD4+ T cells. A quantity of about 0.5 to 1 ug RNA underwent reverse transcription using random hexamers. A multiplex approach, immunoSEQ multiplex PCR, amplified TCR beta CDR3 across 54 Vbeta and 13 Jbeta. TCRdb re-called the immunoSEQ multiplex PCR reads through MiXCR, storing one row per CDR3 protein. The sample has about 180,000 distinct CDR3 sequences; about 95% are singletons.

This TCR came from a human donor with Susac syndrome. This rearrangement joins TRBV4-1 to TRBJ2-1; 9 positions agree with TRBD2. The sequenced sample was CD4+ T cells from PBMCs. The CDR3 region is CASSPGLASSYNEQFF. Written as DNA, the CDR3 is TGCGCCAGCAGCCCTGGACTAGCGAGCTCCTACAATGAGCAGTTCTTC.